A selection of T cell receptor beta chains follows, all from one sample in a study of blood T cells in healthy people across ages. TCRdb called the 5' RACE reads again in MiXCR, with one record for every CDR3 protein. The top ten clones hold under 50% of a sample with roughly 800,000 distinct CDR3 sequences, 53% of them seen once. The sample was blood. All receptors derive from an elderly man in good health. CDR3s include the opening cysteine and the closing phenylalanine or tryptophan. The order of the fields is D gene, V gene, J gene, clone size, CDR3 protein, CDR3 DNA. D genes are given only for firm matches. The size of a clone is reported for some rows only, either as once, few or many, or as a class for expanded clones.

d_gene: NA; v_gene: TRBV3-1; j_gene: TRBJ2-3; abundance: NA; CDR3aa: CASSQAGRGDTQYF; CDR3nt: TGTGCCAGCAGCCAAGCTGGCAGGGGAGATACGCAGTATTTT
d_gene: NA; v_gene: TRBV24-1; j_gene: TRBJ1-2; abundance: NA; CDR3aa: CATSDPDSYGYTF; CDR3nt: TGTGCCACCAGTGACCCCGACAGCTATGGCTACACCTTC
d_gene: NA; v_gene: TRBV5-1; j_gene: TRBJ2-7; abundance: NA; CDR3aa: CASSLTKGGSYNEQYF; CDR3nt: TGCGCCAGCAGCCTTACAAAGGGGGGTTCCTACAATGAGCAGTACTTC
d_gene: TRBD1; v_gene: TRBV29-1; j_gene: TRBJ1-5; abundance: few; CDR3aa: CSVGVQGQPQHF; CDR3nt: TGCAGCGTTGGAGTACAGGGGCAGCCCCAGCATTTT
d_gene: NA; v_gene: TRBV7-9; j_gene: TRBJ1-2; abundance: NA; CDR3aa: CASSFGELNYGYTF; CDR3nt: TGTGCCAGCAGCTTCGGGGAGCTAAACTATGGCTACACCTTC
d_gene: NA; v_gene: TRBV30; j_gene: TRBJ2-4; abundance: few; CDR3aa: CAWSPQGLAKNIQYF; CDR3nt: TGTGCCTGGAGTCCCCAGGGCCTAGCCAAAAACATTCAGTACTTC
d_gene: TRBD1; v_gene: TRBV27; j_gene: TRBJ1-3; abundance: NA; CDR3aa: CASSSRGRGNTIYF; CDR3nt: TGTGCCAGCAGTAGCAGGGGGCGAGGAAACACCATATATTTT
d_gene: NA; v_gene: TRBV29-1; j_gene: TRBJ2-6; abundance: few; CDR3aa: CSVEGGAGANVLTF; CDR3nt: TGCAGCGTTGAAGGGGGGGCTGGGGCCAACGTCCTGACTTTC
d_gene: NA; v_gene: TRBV29-1; j_gene: TRBJ2-3; abundance: few; CDR3aa: CSGLLGGSADTQYF; CDR3nt: TGCAGCGGTCTGCTAGGAGGGAGTGCAGATACGCAGTATTTT
d_gene: TRBD1; v_gene: TRBV12-5; j_gene: TRBJ2-5; abundance: NA; CDR3aa: CASGLVLAGGYRETQYF; CDR3nt: TGTGCTAGTGGTTTGGTACTGGCAGGGGGTTACCGAGAGACCCAGTACTTC
d_gene: TRBD2; v_gene: TRBV15; j_gene: TRBJ2-1; abundance: NA; CDR3aa: CATSREEGRASNEQFF; CDR3nt: TGTGCCACCAGCAGAGAAGAAGGGAGGGCCTCCAATGAGCAGTTCTTC
d_gene: TRBD2; v_gene: TRBV16; j_gene: TRBJ2-1; abundance: NA; CDR3aa: CASSQRASGPYGLEQFF; CDR3nt: TGTGCCAGCAGTCAAAGGGCTAGCGGGCCCTACGGGCTAGAGCAGTTCTTC
d_gene: NA; v_gene: TRBV7-2; j_gene: TRBJ2-3; abundance: NA; CDR3aa: CASSFAQDRDAYF; CDR3nt: TGTGCCAGCAGCTTCGCTCAGGACAGAGACGCGTATTTT
d_gene: NA; v_gene: TRBV3-1; j_gene: TRBJ2-7; abundance: NA; CDR3aa: CASSQINEQYF; CDR3nt: TGTGCCAGCAGCCAAATCAACGAGCAGTACTTC
d_gene: NA; v_gene: TRBV7-3; j_gene: TRBJ1-1; abundance: NA; CDR3aa: CASSLGGTPNTETFF; CDR3nt: TGTGCCAGCAGCTTAGGTGGGACACCGAACACTGAAACTTTCTTT
d_gene: TRBD1; v_gene: TRBV27; j_gene: TRBJ2-1; abundance: many; CDR3aa: CASTTRLTGEQFF; CDR3nt: TGTGCCAGCACTACTCGACTGACAGGGGAGCAGTTCTTC
d_gene: TRBD1; v_gene: TRBV9; j_gene: TRBJ2-5; abundance: NA; CDR3aa: CASSVEASGTGKFDEQYF; CDR3nt: TGTGCCAGCAGCGTAGAGGCCTCCGGGACAGGGAAGTTCGATGAGCAGTACTTC
d_gene: NA; v_gene: TRBV7-3; j_gene: TRBJ2-1; abundance: NA; CDR3aa: CASSLTARGWDEQFF; CDR3nt: TGTGCCAGCAGCTTAACGGCCCGGGGCTGGGATGAGCAGTTCTTC
d_gene: TRBD2; v_gene: TRBV28; j_gene: TRBJ2-6; abundance: NA; CDR3aa: CASSLTSGRSGANVLTF; CDR3nt: TGTGCCAGCAGTTTGACTAGCGGACGCTCTGGGGCCAACGTCCTGACTTTC
d_gene: NA; v_gene: TRBV30; j_gene: TRBJ1-6; abundance: NA; CDR3aa: CAWRTEINSPLHF; CDR3nt: TGTGCCTGGAGAACAGAAATAAATTCACCCCTCCACTTT
d_gene: TRBD2; v_gene: TRBV20-1; j_gene: TRBJ2-5; abundance: NA; CDR3aa: CSASGAGDETQYF; CDR3nt: TGCAGTGCTAGCGGCGCGGGAGACGAGACCCAGTACTTC
d_gene: TRBD2; v_gene: TRBV20-1; j_gene: TRBJ2-2; abundance: NA; CDR3aa: CSARDSGSASGELFF; CDR3nt: TGCAGTGCTAGAGATAGCGGGAGTGCGTCCGGGGAGCTGTTTTTT
d_gene: NA; v_gene: TRBV12-3/TRBV12-4; j_gene: TRBJ2-1; abundance: NA; CDR3aa: CASSPRRPTEFF; CDR3nt: TGTGCCAGCAGTCCCCGGCGCCCGACCGAGTTCTTC
d_gene: NA; v_gene: TRBV20-1; j_gene: TRBJ1-4; abundance: few; CDR3aa: CSASSTGADEKLFF; CDR3nt: TGCAGTGCTTCAAGCACGGGGGCAGATGAAAAACTGTTTTTT
d_gene: TRBD2; v_gene: TRBV7-2; j_gene: TRBJ2-7; abundance: NA; CDR3aa: CASSNTKAGAIYEQYF; CDR3nt: TGTGCCAGCAGCAACACTAAAGCGGGGGCAATATACGAGCAGTACTTC
d_gene: NA; v_gene: TRBV12-3/TRBV12-4; j_gene: TRBJ2-7; abundance: NA; CDR3aa: CASSPTWPDSAGSYEQYF; CDR3nt: TGTGCCAGCAGTCCAACTTGGCCAGACAGCGCCGGGTCCTACGAGCAGTACTTC
d_gene: NA; v_gene: TRBV4-2; j_gene: TRBJ2-1; abundance: NA; CDR3aa: CASSLGPDLSYNEQFF; CDR3nt: TGTGCCAGCAGCCTGGGTCCAGATTTGTCCTACAATGAGCAGTTCTTC
d_gene: TRBD2; v_gene: TRBV18; j_gene: TRBJ2-1; abundance: few; CDR3aa: CASSLQEGLAALEQFF; CDR3nt: TGTGCCAGCTCACTCCAGGAGGGACTAGCGGCCCTGGAGCAGTTCTTC